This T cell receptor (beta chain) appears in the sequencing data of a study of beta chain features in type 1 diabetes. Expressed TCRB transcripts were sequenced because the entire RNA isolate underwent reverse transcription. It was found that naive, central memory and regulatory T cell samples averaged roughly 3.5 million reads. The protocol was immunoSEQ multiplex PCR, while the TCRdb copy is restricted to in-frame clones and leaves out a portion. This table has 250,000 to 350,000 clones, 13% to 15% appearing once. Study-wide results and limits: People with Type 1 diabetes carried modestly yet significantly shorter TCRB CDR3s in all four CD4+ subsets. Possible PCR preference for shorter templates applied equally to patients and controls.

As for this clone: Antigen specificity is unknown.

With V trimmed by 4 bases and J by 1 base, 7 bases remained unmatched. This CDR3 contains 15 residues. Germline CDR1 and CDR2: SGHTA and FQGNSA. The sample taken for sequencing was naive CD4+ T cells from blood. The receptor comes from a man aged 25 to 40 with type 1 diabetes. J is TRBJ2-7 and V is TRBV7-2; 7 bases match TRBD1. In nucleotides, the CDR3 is TGTGCCAGCAGCTGGACGACAGGGTTGTCCTACGAGCAGTACTTC. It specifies CASSWTTGLSYEQYF.